The present entry profiles one T cell receptor (beta chain) with its context. Its specificity is unknown. This entry comes from a study of a mutant IDH1 vaccine in newly diagnosed glioma. The V segment lost 2 bases and the J segment 4 bases; nucleotides outside the gene matches: 8. CDR3 size: 16 residues. The germline CDR1 and CDR2 sequences are MNHEY and SVGAGI. Some clones are missing from TCRdb's copy, which holds only in-frame ones; the method was immunoSEQ multiplex PCR. The repertoire holds about 59,000 clones, about 91% seen once, with over 2.5% in the top ten. General study results and limits: Pseudoprogression apparently tracked independently of changes in top peripheral T cell clonotypes. Immune responses arising from the vaccine appeared in just under 95% of patients.

Regarding time point: baseline, week 1 (first vaccination visit). Treatment indicated: pre-vaccination baseline after standard-of-care therapy. Newly diagnosed WHO grade 3 or 4 IDH1-mutant, ATRX-lost astrocytomas were identified in the donors. Material: PBMCs, obtained from a glioma patient treated with radiotherapy, temozolomide or both. The chain couples TRBV6-5 to TRBJ1-2; 9 bases are shared with TRBD1. The sequence was obtained from a man aged 50 or older with glioma. DNA of the CDR3: TGTGCCAGCAGTTACCTATTCACAGGGGGCCTCTATGGCTACACCTTC. It is translated as CASSYLFTGGLYGYTF.